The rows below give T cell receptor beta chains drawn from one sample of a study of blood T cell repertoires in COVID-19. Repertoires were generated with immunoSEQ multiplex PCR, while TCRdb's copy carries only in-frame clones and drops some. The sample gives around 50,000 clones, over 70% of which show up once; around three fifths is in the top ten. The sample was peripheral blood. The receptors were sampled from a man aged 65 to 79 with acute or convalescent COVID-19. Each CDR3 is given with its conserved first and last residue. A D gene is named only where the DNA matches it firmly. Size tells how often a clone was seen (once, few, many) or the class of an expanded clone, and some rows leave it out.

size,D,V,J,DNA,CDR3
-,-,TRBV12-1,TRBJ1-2,TGTGCCAGCAGCGCGACAGGGGGCTCTAGCTATGGCTACACCTTC,CASSATGGSSYGYTF
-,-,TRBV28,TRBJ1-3,TGTGCCACCTCCCGAGAGGACACCATATATTTT,CATSREDTIYF
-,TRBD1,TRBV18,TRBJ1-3,TGTGCCAGCTCGCTGGACAGGGGAACTGGAAACACCATATATTTT,CASSLDRGTGNTIYF
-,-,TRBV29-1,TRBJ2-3,TGCAGCGTTGGGCTAGCGTCTGGCACAGATACGCAGTATTTT,CSVGLASGTDTQYF
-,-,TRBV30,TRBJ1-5,TGTGCCTGGAGTGAGGGGCGCAATCAGCCCCAGCATTTT,CAWSEGRNQPQHF
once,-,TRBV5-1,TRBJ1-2,TGCGCCAGCAGCTTGGAGGCGGATAGCTATGGCTACACCTTC,CASSLEADSYGYTF
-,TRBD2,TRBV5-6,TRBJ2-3,TGTGCCAGCAGTCGTCTAGCGGGAGGTGGGGGCACAGATACGCAGTATTTT,CASSRLAGGGGTDTQYF
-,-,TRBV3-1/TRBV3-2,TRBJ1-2,TGTGCCAGCAGCCAAGGCGAGGGAGATAGTGGCTACACCTTC,CASSQGEGDSGYTF
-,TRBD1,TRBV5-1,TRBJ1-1,TGCGCCAGCAGCCCCCGGGGGACAGAACGAGGTGAAGCTTTCTTT,CASSPRGTERGEAFF
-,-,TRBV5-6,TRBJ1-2,TGTGCCAGCGTAGACAGGTCCGGCTATGGCTACACCTTC,CASVDRSGYGYTF
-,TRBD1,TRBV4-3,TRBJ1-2,TGCGCCAGCAGCCTAGGACAGGGGGATGGCTACACCTTC,CASSLGQGDGYTF
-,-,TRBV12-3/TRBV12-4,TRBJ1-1,TGTGCCAGCAGTTTCCCCGGGCGGGAGGCTTTCTTT,CASSFPGREAFF
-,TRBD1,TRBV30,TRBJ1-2,TGTGCCGCGGACAGGGACCCTCCTGTGAACTATGGCTACACCTTC,CAADRDPPVNYGYTF
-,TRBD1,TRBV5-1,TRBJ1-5,TGCGCCAGCAGCCCCAGGGGGGGCAATCAGCCCCAGCATTTT,CASSPRGGNQPQHF
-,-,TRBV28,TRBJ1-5,TGTGCCAGTGAAATGTCTCCTCACGTCGTCGGGGTTTATTTT,CASEMSPHVVGVYF
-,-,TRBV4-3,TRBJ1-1,TGCGCCAGCAGCCAAGTGTCGGGGAGGCACACTGAAGCTTTCTTT,CASSQVSGRHTEAFF
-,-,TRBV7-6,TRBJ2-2,TGTGCCAGCAGCTTAGAACAGGGGAACACCGGGGAGCTGTTTTTT,CASSLEQGNTGELFF
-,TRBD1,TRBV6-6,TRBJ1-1,TGTGCCAGCAGGCGACAGGGGGCAAATACTGAAGCTTTCTTT,CASRRQGANTEAFF
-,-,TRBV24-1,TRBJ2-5,TGTGCCACCAGTCCAGGGCTGGGAGAGACCCAGTACTTC,CATSPGLGETQYF
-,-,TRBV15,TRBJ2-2,TGTGCCACCAGCAGAGGTCCGGGGGACGCTATTGTAACCGGGGAGCTGTTTTTT,CATSRGPGDAIVTGELFF
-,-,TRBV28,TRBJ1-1,TGTGCCAGCAGCCTTCTAACTCCGACTGAAGCTTTCTTT,CASSLLTPTEAFF
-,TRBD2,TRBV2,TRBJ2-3,TGTGCCAGCAGTCTACCAGCGGGGGATACGCAGTATTTT,CASSLPAGDTQYF
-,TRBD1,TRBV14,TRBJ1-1,TGTGCCAGCAGCCAAACAGGGGGGGCGTGGACCATGAACACTGAAGCTTTCTTT,CASSQTGGAWTMNTEAFF
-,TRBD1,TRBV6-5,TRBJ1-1,TGTGCCAGCAGACCAGGACAGGGTCAAGCTTTCTTT,CASRPGQGQAFF
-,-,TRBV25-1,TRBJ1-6,TGTGCCAGCAAACCAACAGGGACAAATTCACCCCTCCACTTT,CASKPTGTNSPLHF
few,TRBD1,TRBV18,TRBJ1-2,TGTGCCAGCTCACCCGAAGGACAGGGGTCTGGCTACACCTTC,CASSPEGQGSGYTF
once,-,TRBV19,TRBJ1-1,TGTGCCAGTAGTATTGACAGGGAAGCTTTCTTT,CASSIDREAFF
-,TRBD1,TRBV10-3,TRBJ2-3,TGTGCCATCAGTGAGTCACAGGGGGTTAGCACAGATACGCAGTATTTT,CAISESQGVSTDTQYF
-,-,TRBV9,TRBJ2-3,TGTGCCAGCAGCGTAGGGGTAGCGGGCACAGATACGCAGTATTTT,CASSVGVAGTDTQYF
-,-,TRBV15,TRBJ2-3,TGTGCCACCAGCAGAGCATTTCAGGGATCAGATACGCAGTATTTT,CATSRAFQGSDTQYF
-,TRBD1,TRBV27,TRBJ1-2,TGTGCCAGCAGTTCTCCGGGACAGGGAGGGTATGGCTACACCTTC,CASSSPGQGGYGYTF
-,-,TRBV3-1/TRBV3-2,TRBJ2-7,TGTGCCAGCAGCCAAGGGGTATCCCTGGGCACGAGAACGAGCTACGAGCAGTACTTC,CASSQGVSLGTRTSYEQYF
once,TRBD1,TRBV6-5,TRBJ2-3,TGTGCCAGCAGTTATGGACAGGGCCCGGCAGATACGCAGTATTTT,CASSYGQGPADTQYF